This passage covers 26 T cell receptor beta chains from one sample sequenced in a study of OX40 agonist ivuxolimab in advanced cancers. Data came from immunoSEQ multiplex PCR; TCRdb stores just in-frame clones and leaves some out. This sample yields some 68,000 clones, of which 75% to 90% are seen a single time; 11% belongs to the top ten. The material sequenced was CD4+ or CD8+ T cells sorted from blood, taken in a trial of the OX40 agonist ivuxolimab. These receptors were taken from an adult with an advanced solid tumor such as melanoma, head and neck, liver or kidney cancer.

This clone was observed a single time. The rearrangement uses TRBV6-5 and TRBJ2-5; TRBD2 is a possible D gene (6 bases). The end of the DNA is better explained by TRBJ2-7, so the J call may be wrong. Germline CDR1 is MNHEY and CDR2 is SVGAGI. This CDR3 is 16 amino acids long. DNA of the CDR3: TGTGCCAGCAGTTACTCGATGACGGGGGATGTCTACGAGCAGTACTTC. It specifies CASSYSMTGDVYEQYF.

V gene TRBV10-3 combines with J gene TRBJ2-2; D ambiguous. V lost 8 bases to trimming and J lost 6 bases, with 16 bases between them. The CDR3 totals 14 residues. In germline, CDR1 is ENHRY, CDR2 SYGVKD. The chain's CDR3 is CAISSSSDAGELFF. CDR3 sequence (DNA): TGTGCCATCTCATCTAGTAGTGATGCCGGGGAGCTGTTTTTT.

This clone was picked up one time. V and J are TRBV23-1 and TRBJ2-7; D remains unclear. TRBV23-1 is an open reading frame whose function is uncertain. There are 16 residues in the CDR3. Trimming removed 0 bases from V and 3 bases from J, with 15 bases in between. CDR3 amino acids: CASSQSERQANYEQYF. The CDR3 nucleotides are TGCGCCAGCAGTCAATCGGAAAGGCAGGCTAACTACGAGCAGTACTTC.

This chain uses TRBV6-1 with TRBJ2-1, with 8 bases lining up with TRBD2. The ends lost 4 bases at V and 9 bases at J; junction bases unmatched: 14. The CDR3 contains 16 residues. From germline, CDR1 is MNHNS and CDR2 SASEGT. CDR3 amino acids: CASSGRTGGWPSEQFF. In nucleotides, the CDR3 is TGTGCCAGCAGTGGTCGGACGGGAGGGTGGCCTAGTGAGCAGTTCTTC.

The chain carries TRBV5-4 and TRBJ2-1; 16 nucleotides line up with TRBD2. The CDR3 totals 17 residues. With 4 bases clipped from V and 8 bases from J, the junction kept 9 bases outside the gene matches. Germline-derived CDR1 and CDR2 are SGHNT and YYREEE (reference sequence). The CDR3 reads CASSPGLAGGPRDEQFF. The CDR3 DNA follows: TGTGCCAGCAGCCCGGGACTAGCGGGAGGGCCAAGAGATGAGCAGTTCTTC.

The V gene is TRBV10-2, the J gene TRBJ2-5; TRBD2 matches at 10 bases. J gave up 5 bases and V 2 bases, and 8 bases lay outside the gene matches. This CDR3 is 16 amino acids long. Germline CDR1 reads WSHSY; CDR2 reads SAAADI. CDR3 bases: TGCGCCAGCAGTGAGCCTGAATTTAGCGGGGGGGAGACCCAGTACTTC. Its protein product is CASSEPEFSGGETQYF.

CDR3 protein: CASSSVRARHRGYEQYF. CDR3 sequence (DNA): TGTGCCAGCAGCTCCGTTAGGGCAAGGCACAGGGGATACGAGCAGTACTTC. The gene calls are TRBV7-9 and TRBJ2-7; 7 bases fit TRBD1. V dropped 4 bases and J dropped 4; count of bases not matched to a gene: 16. Germline CDR1 SEHNR, CDR2 FQNEAQ (reference sequence). This CDR3 contains 17 residues.

This chain uses TRBV28 with TRBJ2-5; 8 bases agree with TRBD1. The length of the CDR3 is 14 residues. The germline V gene has CDR1 MDHEN and CDR2 SYDVKM. V gave up 6 bases and J gave up 7 bases; unmatched junction bases: 10. The CDR3 region is CASSPLRQGTTQYF. The DNA for the CDR3 is TGTGCCAGCAGCCCACTTCGACAGGGGACGACCCAGTACTTC.

The chain is built from TRBV15 and TRBJ1-2; maybe TRBD1 (5 bases). Germline loops: CDR1 LNHNV, CDR2 YYDKDF (reference sequence). This CDR3 has 12 amino acids. V gave up 5 bases and J gave up 1 base, with 5 bases separating them. The DNA for the CDR3 is TGTGCCACCAGCCAGGGTAACTATGGCTACACCTTC. This translates into CATSQGNYGYTF.

V is TRBV5-1 and J is TRBJ2-5; 7 nucleotides match TRBD2. Germline trimming cut 3 bases from V and 3 bases from J; bases unmatched to any gene: 2. Germline-derived CDR1 and CDR2 are SGHRS and YFSETQ. There are 13 residues in the CDR3. The CDR3 DNA reads TGCGCCAGCAGCTGGGGAGGGGAAGAGACCCAGTACTTC. Protein: CASSWGGEETQYF.

The chain is built from TRBV5-1 and TRBJ2-2, with D perhaps being TRBD1 or TRBD2 (6 bases each). Per germline, CDR1 SGHRS and CDR2 YFSETQ. This CDR3 spans 17 amino acids. V lost 0 bases to trimming and J lost 0 bases, with 12 bases between them. The CDR3: CASSLEPGASNTGELFF. DNA for the CDR3: TGCGCCAGCAGCTTGGAGCCGGGGGCCTCGAACACCGGGGAGCTGTTTTTT.

The J gene is TRBJ2-3, the V gene TRBV2; 12 bases align to TRBD2. After removal of 6 bases from V and 0 bases from J, the junction contained 4 bases not matched to a gene. Germline CDR1 SNHLY, CDR2 FYNNEI. CDR3 length equals 16 residues. The CDR3 coding sequence is TGTGCCAGCAGCGACGGACTAGCGGGGAGCACAGATACGCAGTATTTT. Translation gives CASSDGLAGSTDTQYF.

This chain uses TRBV9 with TRBJ1-1; tentative D call: TRBD1 (6 bases). Germline loops: CDR1 SGDLS, CDR2 YYNGEE. CDR3 length equals 16 residues. Trimming left V 0 bases short and J 3 bases short, with 15 bases between. The CDR3, as DNA: TGTGCCAGCAGCGTAGGAGGGGGAGGGTTGGACACTGAAGCTTTCTTT. It is translated as CASSVGGGGLDTEAFF. Using reference TRBV9 and TRBJ1-1 for the parts outside the CDR3, the full variable domain is DSGVTQTPKHLITATGQRVTLRCSPRSGDLSVYWYQQSLDQGLQFLIQYYNGEERAKGNILERFSAQQFPDLHSELNLSSLELGDSALYFCASSVGGGGLDTEAFFGQGTRLTVV.

The genes are TRBV9 and TRBJ2-7; TRBD2 agrees at 13 bases. The CDR3 spans 16 residues. Germline V gene sequence: CDR1 SGDLS, CDR2 YYNGEE. The ends lost 0 bases at V and 5 bases at J; junction bases unmatched: 5. For the CDR3, the DNA is TGTGCCAGCAGCGTAGGAGGACTAGCGGGAGTAAACGAGCAGTACTTC. Its translation: CASSVGGLAGVNEQYF.

The J gene is TRBJ1-1, the V gene TRBV19; TRBD1 matches 9 bases. The CDR3 contains 13 residues. CDR1 is LNHDA and CDR2 is SQIVND in the germline V gene (reference sequence). With 5 bases clipped from V and 4 bases from J, the junction kept 2 bases outside the gene matches. CDR3 sequence reads: CASSSQGATEAFF. Here the CDR3 DNA reads TGTGCCAGTAGTTCACAGGGGGCCACTGAAGCTTTCTTT.

This chain connects TRBV6-6 to TRBJ1-5, with a possible D match to TRBD1 (5 bases). The CDR3 is made up of 13 amino acids. Trimming took off 3 bases at V and 6 bases at J, with 9 bases between the two ends. CDR1 and CDR2 from the germline V gene are MNHNY and SVGAGI (reference sequence). In nucleotides, the CDR3 is TGTGCCAGCAGTTATGGAGGGACTCAGCCCCAGCATTTT. Translating gives CASSYGGTQPQHF.

The J gene is TRBJ2-5, the V gene TRBV20-1; D gene ambiguous. The CDR3 covers 11 residues. The V gene's germline CDR1 is DFQATT and CDR2 SNEGSKA (reference sequence). V was trimmed by 8 bases and J by 5 bases, leaving 12 bases between them. CDR3 loop: CSYTARETQYF. In DNA form, the CDR3 reads TGCAGTTATACGGCCCGGGAGACCCAGTACTTC.

The rearrangement uses TRBV29-1 and TRBJ2-1; D uncertain. The CDR3 is 13 residues long. With 8 bases removed from V and 0 bases from J, the gap between germline ends came to 11 bases. Germline V gene sequence: CDR1 SQVTM, CDR2 ANQGSEA. In nucleotides, the CDR3 is TGCAGCTTTTCAGAGAGCTCCTACAATGAGCAGTTCTTC. It yields the protein CSFSESSYNEQFF.

The chain has TRBV5-5 and TRBJ1-2; 10 nucleotides agree with TRBD1. This CDR3 contains 14 residues. CDR1 SGHKS and CDR2 YYEKEE come from the germline V gene (reference sequence). The V gene end was trimmed by 4 bases and the J gene end by 6 bases; junction bases not matched to a gene: 6. CDR3 protein: CASSRGQGIHGYTF. DNA for the CDR3: TGTGCCAGCAGCAGGGGACAGGGGATTCATGGCTACACCTTC.

This clone was observed a handful of times. The rearrangement links TRBV20-1 to TRBJ2-3, with D perhaps TRBD1 (6 bases). The CDR3 contains 11 residues. Germline V gene data show CDR1 as DFQATT and CDR2 as SNEGSKA (reference sequence). V was trimmed by 6 bases and J by 5 bases, leaving 9 bases between them. This chain's CDR3 is CSAQGRDTQYF. In nucleotides, the CDR3 is TGCAGTGCCCAGGGGAGAGATACGCAGTATTTT.

V and J are TRBV7-9 and TRBJ2-5, with D tentatively TRBD1 (6 bases). The CDR3 covers 15 residues. The V gene's germline CDR1 is SEHNR and CDR2 FQNEAQ (reference sequence). The V end lost 0 bases, the J end lost 5 bases, and 13 bases lay between the germline ends. The CDR3 nucleotides are TGTGCCAGCAGCTTAGCGGGGGCCCTAGGGGAGACCCAGTACTTC. It translates to CASSLAGALGETQYF.

The CDR3 DNA sequence: TGCGCCAGCAGCTTGGTGGCCAGCACAGATACGCAGTATTTT. Residues: CASSLVASTDTQYF. This chain joins TRBV5-1 and TRBJ2-3, with D uncertain. The CDR3 contains 14 residues. Germline CDR1 SGHRS, CDR2 YFSETQ. V was trimmed by 0 bases and J by 0 bases, leaving 5 bases between them.

The J gene is TRBJ1-2, the V gene TRBV19, with 7 bases identical to TRBD1. The CDR3 totals 15 residues. Trimming at V came to 5 bases and at J to 6 bases, leaving 12 bases not matched to a gene. Germline values: CDR1 LNHDA, CDR2 SQIVND (reference sequence). The chain's CDR3 is CASSPYRGRQDGYTF. As DNA, the CDR3 is TGTGCCAGTAGTCCCTACAGGGGACGCCAAGATGGCTACACCTTC.

The J gene is TRBJ2-7, the V gene TRBV4-3; 8 bases are a match to TRBD1. The CDR3 is made up of 14 amino acids. The ends lost 1 base at V and 6 bases at J; junction bases unmatched: 5. CDR1 and CDR2 (germline): LGHNA, YSLEER. The CDR3 spells CASSQAGGRAEQYF. The CDR3 bases are TGCGCCAGCAGCCAAGCAGGGGGCAGGGCCGAGCAGTACTTC.

This chain links TRBV11-3 with TRBJ2-3; 7 bases line up with TRBD2. Germline assignment: CDR1 SGHNT and CDR2 YENEEA. This CDR3 region has 14 residues. V trimming: 6 bases; J trimming: 6 bases; junction bases outside the gene matches: 9. The CDR3 spells CASRSKREPDTQYF. Written as DNA, the CDR3 is TGTGCCAGCAGGTCTAAGCGGGAACCTGATACGCAGTATTTT.

V and J are TRBV5-4 and TRBJ1-6, with 8 bases matching TRBD1. Looked up from germline, CDR1 is SGHNT and CDR2 is YYREEE (reference sequence). This CDR3 is 15 amino acids long. After removal of 4 bases from V and 7 bases from J, the junction contained 7 bases not matched to a gene. The CDR3, as DNA: TGTGCCAGCAGCCAGGACAGGGTAAGGAATTCACCCCTCCACTTT. This gives the protein CASSQDRVRNSPLHF.